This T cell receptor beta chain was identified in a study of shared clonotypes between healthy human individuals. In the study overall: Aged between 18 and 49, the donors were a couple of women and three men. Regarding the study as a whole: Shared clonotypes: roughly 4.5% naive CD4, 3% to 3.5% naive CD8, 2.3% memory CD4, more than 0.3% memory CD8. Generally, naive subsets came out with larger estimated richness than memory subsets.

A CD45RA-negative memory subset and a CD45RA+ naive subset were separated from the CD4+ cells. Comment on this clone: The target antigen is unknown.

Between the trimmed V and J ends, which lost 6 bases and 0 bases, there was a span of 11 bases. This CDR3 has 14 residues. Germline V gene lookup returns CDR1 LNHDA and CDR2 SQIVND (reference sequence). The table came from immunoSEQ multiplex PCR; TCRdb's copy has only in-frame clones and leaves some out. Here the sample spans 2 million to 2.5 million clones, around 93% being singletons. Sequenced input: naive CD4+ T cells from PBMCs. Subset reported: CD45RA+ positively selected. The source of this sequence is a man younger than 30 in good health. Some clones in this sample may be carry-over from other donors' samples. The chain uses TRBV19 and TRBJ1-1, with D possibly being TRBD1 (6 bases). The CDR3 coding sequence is TGTGCCAGTAGACCGGACAGCTTGAACACTGAAGCTTTCTTT. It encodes CASRPDSLNTEAFF.